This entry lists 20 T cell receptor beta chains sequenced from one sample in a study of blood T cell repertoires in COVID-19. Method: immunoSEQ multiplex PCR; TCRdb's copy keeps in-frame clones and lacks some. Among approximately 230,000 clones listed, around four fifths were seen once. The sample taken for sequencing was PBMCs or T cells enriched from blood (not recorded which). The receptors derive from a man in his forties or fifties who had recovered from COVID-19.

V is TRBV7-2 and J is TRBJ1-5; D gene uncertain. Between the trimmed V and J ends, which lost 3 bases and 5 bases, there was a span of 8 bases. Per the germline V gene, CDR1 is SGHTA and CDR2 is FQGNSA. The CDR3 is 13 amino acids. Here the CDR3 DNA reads TGTGCCAGCAGCTTTCGACACTATCAGCCCCAGCATTTT. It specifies CASSFRHYQPQHF.

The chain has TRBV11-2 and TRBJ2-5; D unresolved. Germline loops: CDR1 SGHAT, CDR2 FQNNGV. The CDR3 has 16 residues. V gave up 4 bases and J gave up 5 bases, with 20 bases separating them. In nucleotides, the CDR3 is TGTGCCAGCAGCTCCCAACCTCAGATACCCGGGGAGACCCAGTACTTC. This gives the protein CASSSQPQIPGETQYF. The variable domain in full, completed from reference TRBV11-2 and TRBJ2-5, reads EAGVAQSPRYKIIEKRQSVAFWCNPISGHATLYWYQQILGQGPKLLIQFQNNGVVDDSQLPKDRFSAERLKGVDSTLKIQPAKLEDSAVYLCASSSQPQIPGETQYFGPGTRLLVL.

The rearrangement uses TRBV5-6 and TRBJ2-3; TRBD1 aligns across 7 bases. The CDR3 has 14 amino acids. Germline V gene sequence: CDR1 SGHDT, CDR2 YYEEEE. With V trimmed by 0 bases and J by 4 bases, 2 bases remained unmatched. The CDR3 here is CASSLVQGADTQYF. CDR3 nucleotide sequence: TGTGCCAGCAGCTTGGTTCAGGGGGCAGATACGCAGTATTTT.

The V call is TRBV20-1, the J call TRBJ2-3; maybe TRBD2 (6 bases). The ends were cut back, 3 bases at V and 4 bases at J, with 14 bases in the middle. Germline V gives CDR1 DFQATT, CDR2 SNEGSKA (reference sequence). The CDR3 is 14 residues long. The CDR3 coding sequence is TGCAGTGCTAGTATCAGGGAGGCCGCAGATACGCAGTATTTT. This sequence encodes CSASIREAADTQYF.

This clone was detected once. The DNA for the CDR3 is TGCAGCGTGGATCGACTAGCGGGAACTGAGCAGTTCTTC. Translation: CSVDRLAGTEQFF. The chain recombines TRBV29-1 with TRBJ2-1; 11 bases line up with TRBD2. Germline V gene lookup returns CDR1 SQVTM and CDR2 ANQGSEA. There are 13 residues in the CDR3. V shed 6 bases, J shed 9 bases, and the junction held 7 bases outside the gene matches.

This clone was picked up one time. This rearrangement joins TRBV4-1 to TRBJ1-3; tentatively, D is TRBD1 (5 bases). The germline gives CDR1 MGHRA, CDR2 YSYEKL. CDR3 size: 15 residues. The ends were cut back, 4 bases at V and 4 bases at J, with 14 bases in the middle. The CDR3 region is CASSLGGGFGNTIYF. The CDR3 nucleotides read TGCGCCAGCAGCCTTGGGGGGGGATTCGGAAACACCATATATTTT.

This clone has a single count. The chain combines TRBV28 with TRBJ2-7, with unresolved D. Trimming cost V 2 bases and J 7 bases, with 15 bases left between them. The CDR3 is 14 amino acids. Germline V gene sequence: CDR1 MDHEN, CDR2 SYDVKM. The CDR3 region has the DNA TGTGCCAGCAGTTTAGTTGACACCCTTTGGGAGCAGTACTTC. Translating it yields CASSLVDTLWEQYF. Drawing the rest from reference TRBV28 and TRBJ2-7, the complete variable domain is DVKVTQSSRYLVKRTGEKVFLECVQDMDHENMFWYRQDPGLGLRLIYFSYDVKMKEKGDIPEGYSVSREKKERFSLILESASTNQTSMYLCASSLVDTLWEQYFGPGTRLTVT.

The CDR3 region has the DNA TGTGCCAGCAGTTCTATCTCGGCGGGGCGAAACACTGAAGCTTTCTTT. It codes for CASSSISAGRNTEAFF. This chain joins TRBV27 and TRBJ1-1; a weak D match, TRBD1 (5 bases). This CDR3 contains 16 residues. V lost 4 bases, J lost 2 bases, and 17 bases lay in between. Germline values: CDR1 MNHEY, CDR2 SMNVEV (reference sequence).

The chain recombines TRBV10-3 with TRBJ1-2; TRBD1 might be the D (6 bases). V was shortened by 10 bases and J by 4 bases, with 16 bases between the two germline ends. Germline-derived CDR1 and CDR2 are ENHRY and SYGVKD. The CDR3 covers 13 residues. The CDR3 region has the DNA TGTGCCACCGCAAGACAGGTGGGCTATGGCTACACCTTC. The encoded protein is CATARQVGYGYTF.

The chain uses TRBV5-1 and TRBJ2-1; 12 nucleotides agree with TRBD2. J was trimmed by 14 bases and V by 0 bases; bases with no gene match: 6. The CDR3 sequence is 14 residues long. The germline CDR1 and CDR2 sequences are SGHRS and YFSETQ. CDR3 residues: CASSLGTSGIEKFF. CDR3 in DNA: TGCGCCAGCAGCTTGGGGACTAGCGGGATCGAGAAGTTCTTC.

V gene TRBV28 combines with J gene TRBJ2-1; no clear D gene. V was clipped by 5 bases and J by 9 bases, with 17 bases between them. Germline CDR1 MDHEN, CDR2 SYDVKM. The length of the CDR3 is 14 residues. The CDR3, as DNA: TGTGCCAGCAGTCCCCGACTGGCTCGGAGTGAGCAGTTCTTC. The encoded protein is CASSPRLARSEQFF.

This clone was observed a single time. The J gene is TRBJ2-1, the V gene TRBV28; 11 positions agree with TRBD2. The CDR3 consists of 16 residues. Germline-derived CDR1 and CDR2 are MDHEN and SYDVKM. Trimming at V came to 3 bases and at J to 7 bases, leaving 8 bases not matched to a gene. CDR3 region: CASSFFSGGAGNEQFF. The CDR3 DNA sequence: TGTGCCAGCAGTTTCTTTAGCGGGGGGGCCGGGAATGAGCAGTTCTTC.

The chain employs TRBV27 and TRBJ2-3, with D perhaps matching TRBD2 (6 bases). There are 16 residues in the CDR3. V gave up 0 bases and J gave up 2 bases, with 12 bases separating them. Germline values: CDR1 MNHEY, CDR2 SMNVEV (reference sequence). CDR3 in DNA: TGTGCCAGCAGTTTATCCCCGGGACTGCCCACAGATACGCAGTATTTT. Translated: CASSLSPGLPTDTQYF.

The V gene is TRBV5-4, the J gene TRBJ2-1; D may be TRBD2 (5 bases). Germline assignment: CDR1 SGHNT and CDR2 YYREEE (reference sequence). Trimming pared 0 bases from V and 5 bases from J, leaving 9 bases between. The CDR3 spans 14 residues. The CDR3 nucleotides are TGTGCCAGCAGCTTGGCGGGAACGGACAATGAGCAGTTCTTC. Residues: CASSLAGTDNEQFF.

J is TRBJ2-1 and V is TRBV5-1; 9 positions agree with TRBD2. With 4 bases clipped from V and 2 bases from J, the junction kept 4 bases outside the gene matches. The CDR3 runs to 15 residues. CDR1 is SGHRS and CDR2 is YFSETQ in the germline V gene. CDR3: CASSPAGGTYNEQFF. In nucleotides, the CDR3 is TGCGCCAGCAGCCCGGCGGGAGGGACCTACAATGAGCAGTTCTTC.

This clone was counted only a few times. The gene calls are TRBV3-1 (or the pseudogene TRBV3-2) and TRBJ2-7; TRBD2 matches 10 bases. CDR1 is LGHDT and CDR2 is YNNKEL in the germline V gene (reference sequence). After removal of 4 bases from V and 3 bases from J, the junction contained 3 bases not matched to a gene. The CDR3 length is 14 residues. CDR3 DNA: TGTGCCAGCAGCCGTGGGACTAGCGACTACGAGCAGTACTTC. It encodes CASSRGTSDYEQYF.

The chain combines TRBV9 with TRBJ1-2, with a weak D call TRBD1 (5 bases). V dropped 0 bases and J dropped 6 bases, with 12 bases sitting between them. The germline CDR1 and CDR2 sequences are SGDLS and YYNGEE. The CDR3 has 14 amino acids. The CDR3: CASSVVDRPNGYTF. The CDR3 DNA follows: TGTGCCAGCAGCGTAGTCGACAGACCCAATGGCTACACCTTC.

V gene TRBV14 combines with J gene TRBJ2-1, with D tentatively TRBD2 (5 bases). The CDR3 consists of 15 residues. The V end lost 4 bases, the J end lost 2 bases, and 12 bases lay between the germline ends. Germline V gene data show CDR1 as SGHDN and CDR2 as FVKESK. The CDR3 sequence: CASSLSSPAYNEQFF. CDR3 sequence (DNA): TGTGCCAGCAGCCTCTCTAGCCCGGCCTACAATGAGCAGTTCTTC.

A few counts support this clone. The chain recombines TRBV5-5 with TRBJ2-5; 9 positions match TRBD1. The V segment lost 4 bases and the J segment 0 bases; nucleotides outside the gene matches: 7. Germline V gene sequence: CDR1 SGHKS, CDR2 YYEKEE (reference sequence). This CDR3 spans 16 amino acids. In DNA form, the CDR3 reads TGTGCCAGCAGCCCGGGACAGGGTTTGTACCAAGAGACCCAGTACTTC. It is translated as CASSPGQGLYQETQYF.

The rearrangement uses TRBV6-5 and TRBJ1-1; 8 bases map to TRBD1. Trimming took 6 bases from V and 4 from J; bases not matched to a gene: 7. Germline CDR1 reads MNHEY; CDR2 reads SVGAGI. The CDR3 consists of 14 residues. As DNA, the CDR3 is TGTGCCAGCAGCGGACAGGGTAAGGCCACTGAAGCTTTCTTT. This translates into CASSGQGKATEAFF.